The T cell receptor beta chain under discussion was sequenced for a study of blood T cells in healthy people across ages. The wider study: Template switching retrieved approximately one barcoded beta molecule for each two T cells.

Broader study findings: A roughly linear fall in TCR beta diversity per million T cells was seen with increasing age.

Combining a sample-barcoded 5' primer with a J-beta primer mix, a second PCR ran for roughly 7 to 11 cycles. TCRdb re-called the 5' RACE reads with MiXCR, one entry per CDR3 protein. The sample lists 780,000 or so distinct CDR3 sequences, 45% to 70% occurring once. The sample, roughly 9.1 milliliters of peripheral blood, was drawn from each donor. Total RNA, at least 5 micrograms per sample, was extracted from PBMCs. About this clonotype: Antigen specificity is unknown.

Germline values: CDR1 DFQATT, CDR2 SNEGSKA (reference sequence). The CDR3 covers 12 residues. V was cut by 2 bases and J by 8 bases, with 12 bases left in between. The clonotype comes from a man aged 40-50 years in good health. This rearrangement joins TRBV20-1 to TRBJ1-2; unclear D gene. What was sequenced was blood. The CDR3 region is CSARPAVGGYTF. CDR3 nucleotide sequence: TGCAGTGCTAGACCCGCTGTTGGGGGCTACACCTTC.